Below, 10 T cell receptor beta chains from the same sample are listed, as sequenced in a study of beta chain features in type 1 diabetes. The isolated RNA, all of it, was reverse transcribed, so expressed TCRB transcripts were what got sequenced. Measured with immunoSEQ multiplex PCR; TCRdb has only the in-frame clones, and not every one. In the table there are just over 600,000 clones, about 14% of which are singletons. The sequencing sample was made of naive CD4+ T cells from blood. The receptors were gathered from a man younger than 35 in good health.

The CDR3: CAESGQEFYGYTF. The CDR3 nucleotides read TGTGCCGAATCGGGGCAGGAATTCTATGGCTACACCTTC. V is TRBV6-1 and J is TRBJ1-2; tentative D call: TRBD1 (5 bases). This CDR3 is built from 13 residues. CDR1 is MNHNS and CDR2 is SASEGT in the germline V gene. V was trimmed by 11 bases and J by 4 bases, leaving 17 bases between them.

This clone was observed a handful of times. The chain employs TRBV29-1 and TRBJ1-1; D call uncertain. V was pared by 3 bases and J by 6 bases, with 8 bases between. Germline CDR1 and CDR2: SQVTM and ANQGSEA. The CDR3 covers 11 residues. This CDR3 is CSVDGGSEAFF. The DNA of the CDR3 is TGCAGCGTTGACGGCGGGTCTGAAGCTTTCTTT.

This rearrangement joins TRBV7-2 to TRBJ1-3; 7 bases map to TRBD1. This CDR3 comprises 16 residues. V dropped 3 bases and J dropped 4; count of bases not matched to a gene: 9. Germline CDR1 reads SGHTA; CDR2 reads FQGNSA. CDR3 nucleotides: TGTGCCAGCAGCTTCCACGAGACAGGGATGGGAAACACCATATATTTT. This gives the protein CASSFHETGMGNTIYF. Using reference TRBV7-2 and TRBJ1-3 for the parts outside the CDR3, the full variable domain is GAGVSQSPSNKVTEKGKDVELRCDPISGHTALYWYRQSLGQGLEFLIYFQGNSAPDKSGLPSDRFSAERTGGSVSTLTIQRTQQEDSAVYLCASSFHETGMGNTIYFGEGSWLTVV.

There are a few counts of this clone. This chain links TRBV6-6 with TRBJ2-3, with TRBD2 as a possible D gene (6 bases). The CDR3 is 14 residues long. Trimming removed 6 bases from V and 6 bases from J, with 16 bases in between. Germline values: CDR1 MNHNY, CDR2 SVGAGI (reference sequence). Written as DNA, the CDR3 is TGTGCCAGCAGCCGAAGACTAGACGCGGATACGCAGTATTTT. It translates to CASSRRLDADTQYF.

The chain has TRBV5-4 and TRBJ2-1; D remains ambiguous. This CDR3 comprises 13 residues. CDR1 is SGHNT and CDR2 is YYREEE in the germline V gene (reference sequence). V lost 0 bases and J 7 bases, leaving 8 bases between the germline ends. The DNA for the CDR3 is TGTGCCAGCAGCTTGGGCCCGGAGAATGAGCAGTTCTTC. Translating gives CASSLGPENEQFF.

The chain couples TRBV4-2 to TRBJ1-5, with D tentatively TRBD1 (5 bases). Trimming shortened V by 8 bases and J by 0 bases, and 11 bases separated the two germline ends. Germline V gives CDR1 LGHNA, CDR2 YNFKEQ. The CDR3 is made up of 14 amino acids. The CDR3 DNA sequence: TGTGCCAGCGGCCGGGACGGTAGCAATCAGCCCCAGCATTTT. It is translated as CASGRDGSNQPQHF.

The V call is TRBV30, the J call TRBJ1-2; TRBD1 agrees at 9 bases. The CDR3 loop spans 16 amino acids. In germline, CDR1 is GTSNPN, CDR2 SVGIG (reference sequence). After removal of 3 bases from V and 4 bases from J, the junction contained 12 bases not matched to a gene. CDR3 in DNA: TGTGCCTGGAGAGTCCAGCCGGGACAGGGAAGCTATGGCTACACCTTC. As protein: CAWRVQPGQGSYGYTF.

This chain uses TRBV18 with TRBJ2-7; TRBD2 aligns across 7 bases. Germline CDR1 and CDR2: KGHSH and LQKENI. V dropped 3 bases and J dropped 4; count of bases not matched to a gene: 6. This CDR3 has 14 amino acids. CDR3 region: CASSPSGVEYEQYF. The CDR3 DNA sequence: TGTGCCAGCTCACCGAGCGGGGTAGAGTACGAGCAGTACTTC.

V usage is TRBV28 and J usage is TRBJ2-7; 7 nucleotides align to TRBD1. This CDR3 is 14 amino acids long. Trimming removed 6 bases from V and 4 bases from J; junction bases left unmatched: 9. Germline V gene data show CDR1 as MDHEN and CDR2 as SYDVKM. In DNA, the CDR3 is TGTGCCAGCAGCAGGATGGGACAGAGATACGAGCAGTACTTC. It yields the protein CASSRMGQRYEQYF.

This clone was observed a few times. CDR3 bases: TGTGCCTGGAGTGGAAACAGTGACAGACGGCAAGAGACCCAGTACTTC. Protein product: CAWSGNSDRRQETQYF. J is TRBJ2-5 and V is TRBV30; maybe TRBD1 (5 bases). Trimming removed 1 base at V and 2 bases at J, with 17 bases between. Germline V lookup: CDR1 GTSNPN, CDR2 SVGIG (reference sequence). CDR3 length: 16 amino acids.